This TCR beta chain was identified during a study of CD8+ T cells in alopecia areata (dated by TCRdb to 2016 to 2019). Regarding the complete study: The treated patients, all with moderate-to-severe alopecia areata, were enrolled in an open-label pilot trial of oral tofacitinib given at 5 to 10 mg twice daily. Tofacitinib was given for 6 to 18 months, followed by 6 months of follow-up off drug to assess delayed response and recurrence. Disease severity in treated patients was measured with the SALT score, which quantifies the percentage of affected scalp surface area. The study used high-throughput TCRbeta sequencing to examine T cell clonal expansion in alopecia areata, in both the C3H/HeJ mouse model and human patients. On the human side, TCRbeta sequencing was run on scalp tissue and on sorted CD4+ and CD8+ peripheral blood T cells from healthy controls and from alopecia areata patients with either patchy or totalis/universalis disease. Patients on tofacitinib were biopsied at baseline and after 4 and 24 weeks of treatment, and several of the patients also had a later scalp biopsy. Clonality in the scalp was compared among normal scalp (n=4), patchy alopecia areata scalp (n=8), and alopecia totalis/universalis scalp (n=8). RNA was extracted with the PAXgene miRNA kit for fixed scalp, the miRNeasy kit for PBMCs, and the RNeasy kit for mouse skin. Amplification of TCRbeta CDR3 regions was done by immunoSEQ multiplex PCR using 35 Vbeta forward primers and 13 Jbeta reverse primers. Broader findings and caveats from the paper: The treated cohort was small, with a single nonresponder, so links between baseline CD8+ expansion and response need larger studies. Resident alphabeta T cells in normal human skin are also sequenced, complicating scalp TCR repertoire analysis, unlike mouse skin dominated by gammadelta T cells. Tofacitinib significantly lowered scalp clonality and the number of expanded CD8+ clones among the top 100 scalp clones. Many expanded lesional clones persisted in scalp and blood during tofacitinib treatment, which may partly explain relapse after stopping treatment. Compared with normal scalp, lesional scalp had higher clonality and more expanded CD8+ clones, particularly in alopecia totalis/universalis, a pattern that suggests antigenic drive. Compared with mice, TCR sequences shared between patients were less clear, possibly partly because of HLA diversity across the patient population.

Read against the paper, the sample's time point label means: around 4 weeks on oral tofacitinib. Per the publication, the treatment or condition label means: oral pan-JAK inhibitor, 5-10 mg twice daily. From alopecia areata patients, peripheral blood was collected along with lesional scalp punch biopsies. PBMCs were isolated by density centrifugation and stained for CD3, CD4 and CD8, and CD4+ and CD8+ T cells were sorted on a FACSAria. This clone was counted between two and nine times. Its specific antigen is unknown. One base away there is no much larger clone; base qualities are not given. Spanning cysteine to phenylalanine, the CDR3 consists of 13 amino acids. The sequence is cut down to CDR3 DNA, 39 bases in frame from base 1. According to the germline V gene, CDR1 reads MNHEY and CDR2 reads SVGAGI. Trimming removed 6 bases from V and 9 bases from J; the gene matches leave 11 bases unexplained.

The library relied on the immunoSEQ multiplex PCR assay. RNA was extracted from all samples and reverse transcribed into cDNA as template for TCR sequencing. First-strand cDNA was synthesized using SuperScript III with a 2:1 mix of oligo-dT and random hexamers. A synthetic immune receptor repertoire was used to assess amplification bias, and residual bias was removed computationally. Per the authors' processing: Raw reads were preprocessed to remove errors, and CDR3 was defined by IMGT conventions from the conserved cysteine to phenylalanine. To get clonality, Shannon entropy was normalized by log2 of the number of productive unique TCRs and the result was subtracted from 1. Whether each scalp clone was CD4 or CD8 was inferred by checking scalp TCRbeta sequences against the CD4 and CD8 repertoires from sorted blood. The source is immuneACCESS, and TCRdb retained only in-frame sequences with V and J called. Part of the clones is not carried over; for the studies checked, unresolved V genes explain less than half of this, and the remainder is unexplained. The V and J calls and clone size come from that table; D and trimming were worked out from the DNA. In all, the sample holds about 150,000 clones, and 65% of those were seen once. The ten largest clones take up 0.91% of the sample.

The sequencing here drew on CD4+ T cells sorted from blood, taken at week 4, from a patient treated with tofacitinib. The chain uses TRBV6-5 and TRBJ2-7; TRBD1 lines up with 7 middle nucleotides. The TCR was taken from a human donor with alopecia areata. CDR3 sequence: CASSHTTGKVQYF. The DNA is TGTGCCAGCAGCCACACGACAGGGAAGGTGCAGTACTTC.